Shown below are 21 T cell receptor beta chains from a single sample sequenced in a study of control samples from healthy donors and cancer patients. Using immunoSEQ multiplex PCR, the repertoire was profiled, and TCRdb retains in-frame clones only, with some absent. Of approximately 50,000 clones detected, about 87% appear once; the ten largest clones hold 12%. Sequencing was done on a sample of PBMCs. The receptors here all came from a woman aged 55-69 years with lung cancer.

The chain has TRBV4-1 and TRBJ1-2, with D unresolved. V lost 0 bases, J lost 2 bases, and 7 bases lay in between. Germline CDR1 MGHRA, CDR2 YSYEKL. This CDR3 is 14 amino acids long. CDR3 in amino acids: CASSQDGMNYGYTF. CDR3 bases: TGCGCCAGCAGCCAAGACGGTATGAACTATGGCTACACCTTC.

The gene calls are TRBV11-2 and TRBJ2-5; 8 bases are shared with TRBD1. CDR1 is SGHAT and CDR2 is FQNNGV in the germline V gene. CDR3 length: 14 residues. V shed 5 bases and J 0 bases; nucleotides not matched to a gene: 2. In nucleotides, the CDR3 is TGTGCCAGCAGCCAGACAGGGGACCAAGAGACCCAGTACTTC. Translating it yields CASSQTGDQETQYF.

For the CDR3, the DNA is TGCGCCAGCAGCTTGTGGGCCAGGGAGGACGTGACCCAGTACTTC. It is translated as CASSLWAREDVTQYF. The chain carries TRBV5-1 and TRBJ2-5, with D perhaps TRBD2 (6 bases). Germline loops: CDR1 SGHRS, CDR2 YFSETQ. V was cut by 1 base and J by 7 bases, with 17 bases left in between. The CDR3 runs 15 residues.

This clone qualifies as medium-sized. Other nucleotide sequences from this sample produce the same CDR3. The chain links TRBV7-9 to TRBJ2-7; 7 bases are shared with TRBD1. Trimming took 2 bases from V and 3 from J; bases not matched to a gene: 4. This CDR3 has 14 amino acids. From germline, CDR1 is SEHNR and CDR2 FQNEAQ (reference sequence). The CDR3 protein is CASSLTGVNYEQYF. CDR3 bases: TGTGCCAGCAGCTTAACAGGGGTGAACTACGAGCAGTACTTC.

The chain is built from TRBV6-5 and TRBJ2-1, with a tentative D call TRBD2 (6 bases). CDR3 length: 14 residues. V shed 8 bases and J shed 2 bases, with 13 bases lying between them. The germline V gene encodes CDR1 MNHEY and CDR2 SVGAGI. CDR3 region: CASRPGVAYNEQFF. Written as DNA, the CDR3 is TGTGCCAGCCGGCCGGGAGTAGCCTACAATGAGCAGTTCTTC.

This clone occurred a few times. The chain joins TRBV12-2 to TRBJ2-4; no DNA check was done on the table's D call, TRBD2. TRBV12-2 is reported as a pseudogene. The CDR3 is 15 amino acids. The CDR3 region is CASRLLAGAKNIQYF. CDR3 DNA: TGTGCAAGTCGCTTACTAGCGGGAGCCAAAAACATTCAGTACTTC.

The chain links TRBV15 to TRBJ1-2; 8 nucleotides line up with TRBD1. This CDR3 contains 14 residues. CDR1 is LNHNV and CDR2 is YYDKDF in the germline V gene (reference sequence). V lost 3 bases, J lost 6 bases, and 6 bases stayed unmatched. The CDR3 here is CATSSHQGADGYTF. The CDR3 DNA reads TGTGCCACCAGCAGCCACCAGGGGGCGGATGGCTACACCTTC.

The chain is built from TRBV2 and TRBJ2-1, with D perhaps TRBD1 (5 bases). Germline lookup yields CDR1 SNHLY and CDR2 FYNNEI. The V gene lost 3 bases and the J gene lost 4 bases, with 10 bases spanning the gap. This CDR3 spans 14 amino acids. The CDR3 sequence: CASSDRALYNEQFF. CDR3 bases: TGTGCCAGCAGTGACAGGGCCCTTTACAATGAGCAGTTCTTC.

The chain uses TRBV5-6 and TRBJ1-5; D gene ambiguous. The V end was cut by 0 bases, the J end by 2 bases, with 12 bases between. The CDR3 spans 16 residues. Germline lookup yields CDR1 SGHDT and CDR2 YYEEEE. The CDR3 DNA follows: TGTGCCAGCAGCTTGGGGTTCGGGGAAGGCAATCAGCCCCAGCATTTT. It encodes CASSLGFGEGNQPQHF.

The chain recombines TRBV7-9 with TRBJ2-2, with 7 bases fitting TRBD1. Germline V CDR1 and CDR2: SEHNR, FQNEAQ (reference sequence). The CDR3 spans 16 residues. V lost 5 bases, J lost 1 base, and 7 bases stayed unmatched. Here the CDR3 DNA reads TGTGCCAGCAGCCCGGGGACAGTGCGGAACACCGGGGAGCTGTTTTTT. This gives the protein CASSPGTVRNTGELFF.

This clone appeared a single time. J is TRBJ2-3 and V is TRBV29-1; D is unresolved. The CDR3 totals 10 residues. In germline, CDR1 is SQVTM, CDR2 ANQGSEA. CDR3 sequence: CTTSTDTQYF. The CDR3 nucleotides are TGCACTACTAGCACAGATACGCAGTATTTT.

CDR3 DNA: TGTGCCAGCAGTTTATTGGGACAAAACATTCAGTACTTC. Amino acids: CASSLLGQNIQYF. J is TRBJ2-4 and V is TRBV12-3 or TRBV12-4; D may be TRBD1 or TRBD2 (5 bases each). V gave up 2 bases and J gave up 5 bases, with 7 bases separating them. The CDR3 has 13 amino acids.

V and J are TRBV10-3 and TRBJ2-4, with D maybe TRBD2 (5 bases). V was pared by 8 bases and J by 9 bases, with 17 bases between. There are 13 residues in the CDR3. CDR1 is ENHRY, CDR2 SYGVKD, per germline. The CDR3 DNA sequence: TGTGCCATCGGAGGTTCGGAGGAAGCCATTCAGTACTTC. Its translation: CAIGGSEEAIQYF.

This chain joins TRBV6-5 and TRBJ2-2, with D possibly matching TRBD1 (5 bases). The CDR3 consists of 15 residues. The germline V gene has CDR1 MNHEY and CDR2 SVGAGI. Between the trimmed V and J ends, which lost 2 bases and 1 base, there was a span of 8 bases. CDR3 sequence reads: CASSYDRRNTGELFF. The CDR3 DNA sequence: TGTGCCAGCAGTTACGACAGAAGGAACACCGGGGAGCTGTTTTTT.

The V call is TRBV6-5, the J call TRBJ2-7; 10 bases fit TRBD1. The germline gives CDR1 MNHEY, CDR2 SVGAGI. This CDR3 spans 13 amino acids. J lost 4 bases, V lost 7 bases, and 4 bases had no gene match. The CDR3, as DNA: TGTGCCAGCACCTGGGACAGGGGTTACGAGCAGTACTTC. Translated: CASTWDRGYEQYF.

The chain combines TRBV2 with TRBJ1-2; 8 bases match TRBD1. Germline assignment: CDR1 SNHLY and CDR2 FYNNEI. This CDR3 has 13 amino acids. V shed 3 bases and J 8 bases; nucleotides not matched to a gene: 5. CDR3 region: CASSDRGRGGYTF. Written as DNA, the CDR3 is TGTGCCAGCAGTGACAGGGGGCGGGGAGGCTACACCTTC.

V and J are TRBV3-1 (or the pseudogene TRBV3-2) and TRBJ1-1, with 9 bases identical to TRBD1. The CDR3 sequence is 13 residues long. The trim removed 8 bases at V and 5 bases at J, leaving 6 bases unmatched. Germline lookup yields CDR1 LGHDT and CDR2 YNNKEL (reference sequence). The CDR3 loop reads CASALDRGTEAFF. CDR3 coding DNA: TGTGCCAGCGCTCTGGACAGGGGAACTGAAGCTTTCTTT.

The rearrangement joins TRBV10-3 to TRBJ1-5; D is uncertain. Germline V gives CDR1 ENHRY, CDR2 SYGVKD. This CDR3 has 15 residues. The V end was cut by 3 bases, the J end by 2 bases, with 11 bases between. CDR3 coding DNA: TGTGCCATCAGTGATTCGGTAGAGGGCAATCAGCCCCAGCATTTT. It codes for CAISDSVEGNQPQHF.

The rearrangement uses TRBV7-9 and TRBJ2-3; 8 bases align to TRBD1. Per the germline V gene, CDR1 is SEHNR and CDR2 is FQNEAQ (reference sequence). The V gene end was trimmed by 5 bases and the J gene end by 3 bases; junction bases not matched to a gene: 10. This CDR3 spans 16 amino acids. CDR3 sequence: CASSPRTGIATDTQYF. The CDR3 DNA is TGTGCCAGCAGCCCCCGGACAGGGATAGCAACAGATACGCAGTATTTT.

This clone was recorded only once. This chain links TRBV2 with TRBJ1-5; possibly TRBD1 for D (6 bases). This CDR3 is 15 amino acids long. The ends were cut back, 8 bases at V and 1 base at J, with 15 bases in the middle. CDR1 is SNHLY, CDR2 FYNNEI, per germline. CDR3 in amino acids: CASRWGQTSNQPQHF. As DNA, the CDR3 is TGTGCCAGCCGCTGGGGGCAGACGAGCAATCAGCCCCAGCATTTT. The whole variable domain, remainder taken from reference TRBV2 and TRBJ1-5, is EPEVTQTPSHQVTQMGQEVILRCVPISNHLYFYWYRQILGQKVEFLVSFYNNEISEKSEIFDDQFSVERPDGSNFTLKIRSTKLEDSAMYFCASRWGQTSNQPQHFGDGTRLSIL.

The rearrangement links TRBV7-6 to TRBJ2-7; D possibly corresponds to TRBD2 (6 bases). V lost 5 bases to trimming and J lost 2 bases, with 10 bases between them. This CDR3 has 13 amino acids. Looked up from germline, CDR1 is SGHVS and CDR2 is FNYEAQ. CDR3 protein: CASSHTGAYEQYF. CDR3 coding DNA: TGTGCCAGCAGCCATACGGGGGCCTACGAGCAGTACTTC.